This paragraph reports one T cell receptor (beta chain). The sample is drawn from a study of blood T cell repertoires in COVID-19. The germline V gene has CDR1 KGHSH and CDR2 LQKENI. Losses at the gene ends were 5 bases for V and 7 bases for J; bases not matched to a gene: 14. The CDR3 covers 18 residues. In the authors' methods: Counts of nucleated cells, estimated from reference gene primer amplification, were obtained. Sequencing used immunoSEQ multiplex PCR; TCRdb keeps in-frame clones, though not all of them. The D gene and trimming were derived from the DNA, and the V and J assignments and clone size from that table. The sample shows tens of thousands of clones, around 83% of them seen only once.

The clonotype was recovered from a man at least 80 years old with acute or convalescent COVID-19. Specimen: peripheral blood. The gene calls are TRBV18 and TRBJ2-1; 13 bases map to TRBD2. Written as DNA, the CDR3 is TGTGCCAGCTCAACCGGGACTAGCGGGGTTCAGAGGGAAAATGAGCAGTTCTTC. Its translation is CASSTGTSGVQRENEQFF.